This T cell receptor beta chain was obtained from a study of cytomegalovirus exposure and HLA in healthy donors (dated by TCRdb to 2016 to 2017). Study-wide context: According to an earlier analysis of a few hundred of the donors, about 179 million T cells yielded over 100 million unique TCR beta sequences and approximately 300 Gb of sequence data. Along with the roughly 610-subject first cohort, a separate validation cohort of over a hundred different subjects was used. The study used immunosequencing to profile the T cell repertoires of more than 650 subjects and linked those repertoires to cytomegalovirus serostatus. A later analysis re-analyzed previously published TCR beta repertoires from several hundred donors and added high-resolution HLA genotyping to study TCR occurrence patterns. Every discovery cohort repertoire had been produced on one sequencing platform. The study aimed to test whether signatures of past pathogen exposure could be identified by cataloging public T cell receptors. Genome-wide SNP genotypes for about three fifths of the 666 donors were used in a later genetic analysis, which treated that subset as a discovery cohort. Donor age, sex, ethnicity and CMV serostatus were compiled together with the repertoire data. On average, around 200,000 unique TCR beta nucleotide sequences were sequenced per donor among 398 genotyped donors of the cohort, with 15% to 20% of those sequences being non-productive. Typing coverage differed by locus: A, B, C, DRB1 and DQB1 were typed in about 620-640 donors, DQA1 in 500 to 550, DPA1 in around 600, and DPB1 in 450 to 490. The later analysis used no new phenotypic data to find candidate immune exposures, relying instead on TCR beta sequences and their occurrence across donors. To predict cytomegalovirus infection status, the study combined high-throughput TCR immunosequencing, statistical association of individual TCRs with disease status, and machine learning. Four to six DR-DQ haplotypes were handled as single units for association and clustering, since linkage in the cohort was strong. An early release that covered some 640 HLA-typed donors contained around 300 gigabases of sequencing data and tens of millions of unique TCR sequences. In an earlier analysis of 550 to 700 of the donors, high-throughput TCR beta sequencing was used to judge whether each TCR beta V gene segment behaved as functional or pseudogenic. HLA typing covered class I and class II loci at four-digit resolution. Among the roughly 400 genotyped donors, 75% to 90% belonged to the genetic ancestry cluster associated with self-reported Caucasian donors. Here is what the overall study found, with its caveats: V-gene and J-gene trimming of TCR beta chains was associated with a missense DCLRE1C variant in a later genetic analysis, and the association was replicated in an independent cohort. HLA typing was unavailable for some donors at each locus, so association tests used only the typed subset. CMV serostatus was the only immune exposure information available for the cohort. In a later analysis, most CMV-associated TCR beta chains were found to appear HLA-restricted, with HLA associations seemingly driven largely by CMV exposure. A further reported finding was that TCR beta sequences accurately predicted the HLA-A and HLA-B alleles for most subjects in the first cohort. This cohort had only TCR beta chains sequenced, and the lack of alpha or paired-chain data limited which features could be detected. A cluster of highly shared sequence variants was judged likely to represent a technical artifact of the sequencing pipeline. The earlier analysis of fewer than 750 of the donors excluded some 16 rarely observed V segments, including chromosome 9 orphons, because counts were too low. A later analysis found that HLA-associated TCR beta chains were more clonally expanded and had lower generation probabilities than equally common non-associated chains. At a false discovery rate of 0.05, a later analysis linked under 20,000 TCR beta sequences to specific HLA alleles. When HLA alleles, especially DR and DQ, strongly co-occurred, TCR associations were difficult to assign to individual alleles. Linkage disequilibrium might explain the correlated functional status among segregating V segments, but an unknown experimental factor could not be ruled out. In the study, some 180 TCR beta chains were listed as associated with cytomegalovirus. According to a later analysis, TCR association rates differed among HLA loci, with DRB1 alleles showing the most associated TCRs and HLA-C alleles showing the fewest. In a later analysis, several top co-occurrence clusters were reported to appear linked to parvovirus B19, influenza, CMV and Epstein-Barr virus. In an earlier analysis of around 500 of the donors, most TCR beta V segments appeared in productive rearrangements about 90% or about 30% of the time, broadly matching IMGT annotations. According to a later genetic analysis, donors in an Asian-associated ancestry cluster had fewer N-insertions in productive TCRs than the approximately 700-donor mean. In vitro tests confirmed that a few of the cytomegalovirus-associated TCR beta chains recognize cytomegalovirus antigens. Roughly uniform sequencing depth across donors was assumed in presence/absence analyses, although this assumption may not hold. The classifier was reported to diagnose cytomegalovirus status with high specificity and sensitivity in both the original cohort and the validation cohort. According to the authors, the approach could potentially be generalized to other disease states and immunological phenotypes. While some public TCRs were present in many individuals, most TCR sequences turned up only very rarely across donors.

The cohort was made up of about 610 healthy bone marrow donors. At the time of sampling, all cohort members were nominally healthy, though unrecorded immune exposures were likely present. The donor tested CMV seropositive, placing the donor among the approximately 290 seropositive members of the cohort. A peripheral blood sample was collected from each donor, and TCR beta sequencing was performed on peripheral blood mononuclear cells. The Qiagen DNeasy Blood Extraction Kit was used to extract genomic DNA from the blood cell samples. The protocol used for the library was the immunoSEQ multiplex PCR assay. The multiplex PCR relied on a mix of 60 forward primers for TCR Vbeta segments and 13 reverse primers for TCR Jbeta segments. Amplification of the CDR3 region of rearranged TCR beta genes was performed with a multiplex PCR assay on genomic DNA. The Illumina HiSeq System was used to sequence the amplified TCR beta libraries as 87-base-pair reads. Per the authors' processing: In a later analysis, tens of millions of unique TCR beta chains were counted across the roughly 670 repertoires, and roughly 10 million of these chains were shared by at least two donors. To remove PCR and sequencing errors, raw reads were error-corrected and collapsed into unique sequences using a nearest-neighbor algorithm that merged closely related sequences. CDR3 sequences were aligned to IMGT reference sequences to assign V, D and J gene segments. For a sequence to be retained, a match of at least six nucleotides was required to both a V gene segment and a J gene segment. Rearrangements were called productive when the CDR3 lacked stop codons and stayed in frame with V and J; all others were non-productive. Following IMGT convention, CDR3 was defined as the stretch from the second conserved V-encoded cysteine to the conserved J-encoded phenylalanine. The earlier analysis of a few hundred of the donors excluded any sequence lacking an unambiguous match to a single V gene segment. An earlier analysis of 587 of the donors classified V segments as functional when productive rearrangements were above 56.7% and as segregating when the standard deviation between donors was above 5%. To diagnose cytomegalovirus status from the catalog of TCR beta chain sequences, a statistical classification framework was built. In a later analysis, V and J genes were assigned by comparing TCR nucleotide sequences against IMGT/GENE-DB human TR gene sequences. The TCRdist pipeline was used in a later analysis to assign CDR3 sequences and most-parsimonious VDJ recombination scenarios. A later analysis defined each TCR beta chain by its CDR3 amino acid sequence plus V-gene family, and excluded reads lacking a unique V-gene family. In a later analysis, approximately 640 highly shared, low-generation-probability nucleotide sequences were removed to address suspected cross-contamination and a sequencing artifact. A later analysis calculated a clonal expansion index for each public chain from normalized within-repertoire ranks of inferred template counts. Generation probabilities in a later analysis came from a VDJ recombination model fitted to out-of-frame rearrangements, and those results were checked against IGoR. A later analysis scored TCR-TCR, TCR-HLA and TCR-CMV co-occurrence with hypergeometric tests, applying a repertoire-size bias correction to TCR pairs. False discovery rates were estimated in a later analysis by permuting HLA or CMV assignments 20 times. In a later analysis, co-occurring TCRs were grouped with DBSCAN, and TCRdist sequence similarity was added when clustering was performed within HLA-allele-positive subsets. For co-occurrence clustering, repertoires with fewer than 30,000 or more than 120,000 public chains were excluded, along with roughly 5 repertoires with anomalous nucleotide sharing. Not all clones reach the TCRdb copy of this immuneACCESS table, which keeps in-frame sequences only. Checked studies attribute under half of the gap to unresolved V genes and leave the rest unexplained. The V and J calls and clone size are taken from that table; D and trimming were inferred from the DNA. Across this sample there are about 130,000 clones, with over 80% seen only once. The ten most abundant clones make up around 19% of the sample.

A word on this clone: It has no known antigen specificity. No base quality information exists; no much larger clone differs at one position.

The TCR comes from a man between 18 and 29 years old in good health and CMV-seropositive. The specimen was PBMCs.

The CDR3 region: CASSLDRANTEAFF. The nucleotides read TGCGCCAGCAGCTTGGACAGGGCCAACACTGAAGCTTTCTTT. The chain is encoded by TRBV5-1 joined to TRBJ1-1; tentative D gene TRBD1, with 6 bases matching. CDR1 is given as SGHRS and CDR2 as YFSETQ, both from the germline V gene. V lost 0 bases and J lost 2 bases; the stretch between them is 8 bases long. Counted from cysteine to phenylalanine, this CDR3 has 14 amino acids. This entry keeps only the CDR3 DNA: 42 bases, framed from base 1.